This is a list of T cell receptor beta chains from one sample in a study of blood T cell repertoires in COVID-19. The method was immunoSEQ multiplex PCR; TCRdb's version includes in-frame clones alone and lacks a portion of them. Of roughly 380,000 clones in the sample, 70% to 85% were seen once. The specimen was peripheral blood. Every receptor here comes from a human donor with acute or convalescent COVID-19. The donor label of this sample is uncertain. The conserved cysteine and the conserved F or W are not part of the CDR3 here. Each record gives: J gene, V gene, CDR3 protein.

TRBJ2-1 | TRBV19 | ASSMFESSINEQF
TRBJ2-7 | TRBV19 | ASSESPPYEQY
TRBJ2-2 | TRBV5-6 | ASRPPGGTTGELF
TRBJ1-1 | TRBV18 | ASSPGGQLKTEAF
TRBJ2-7 | TRBV5-4 | ASSDQSASGKNSYEQY
TRBJ2-7 | TRBV7-8 | ASSLRLQEYEQY
TRBJ2-5 | TRBV3-1/TRBV3-2 | ASSQSPQGAGETQY
TRBJ2-1 | TRBV6-4 | ASSEVLASDEQF
TRBJ2-1 | TRBV6-4 | ARETSGRWDEQF
TRBJ2-2 | TRBV30 | AWSRTSGGYTGELF
TRBJ1-2 | TRBV7-2 | ASSRRGYSGYT
TRBJ2-1 | TRBV19 | ASSIVGSGRLREQF
TRBJ2-7 | TRBV9 | ASSVGTGTYEQY
TRBJ1-2 | TRBV7-8 | ASVDTGWLDYGYT
TRBJ1-1 | TRBV4-1 | ASSQGGQGRTEAF
TRBJ2-2 | TRBV4-1 | ASSPFGVATGELF
TRBJ1-5 | TRBV29-1 | SVGDRVSQPQH
TRBJ2-2 | TRBV5-1 | ASSWDRGIGELF
TRBJ2-2 | TRBV6-5 | ASRASGRGTGELF
TRBJ2-6 | TRBV21-1 | ASSKRTSGRAFVSGANVLT
TRBJ2-2 | TRBV6-4 | ASSDGSGEAGELF
TRBJ2-2 | TRBV7-9 | ASPADGPDTGELF
TRBJ2-7 | TRBV5-6 | ASSLRVTRSEQY
TRBJ2-2 | TRBV28 | ASSLGGSGELF
TRBJ2-7 | TRBV3-1/TRBV3-2 | ASSLSGGRYEQY
TRBJ1-3 | TRBV7-6 | ASSRTGGSGNTIY
TRBJ1-2 | TRBV4-1 | ASSQDFGLVHGYT
TRBJ1-4 | TRBV28 | ASRQDRGLEKLF
TRBJ2-3 | TRBV11-2 | ASSPVVLSTDTQY
TRBJ1-1 | TRBV7-2 | ASTRQRQPSEAF
TRBJ1-2 | TRBV12-3/TRBV12-4 | ASSDRIHYGYT
TRBJ2-3 | TRBV18 | ASSPQRGYTDTQY
TRBJ2-3 | TRBV6-5 | ASLSRGKWTDTQY
TRBJ1-6 | TRBV20-1 | SASKDSGNSPLH
TRBJ2-7 | TRBV5-1 | ASSQTGTGHEQY
TRBJ1-2 | TRBV5-5 | ASSLGRDRSTGYT
TRBJ2-1 | TRBV7-9 | ASSPGGNRKIRNEQF
TRBJ1-2 | TRBV10-1 | ASSEMRHFLARYGYT
TRBJ2-3 | TRBV11-2 | ASSLTRRDTQY
TRBJ1-4 | TRBV18 | ASSRTGPNEKLF
TRBJ2-7 | TRBV19 | ASSRRGYEQY
TRBJ2-3 | TRBV27 | ASSSYRDRSTDTQY
TRBJ1-1 | TRBV27 | ASQPWRTNTEAF